What follows are 21 T cell receptor beta chains derived from one specimen sequenced in a study of cytomegalovirus exposure and HLA in healthy donors. PCR amplification relied on 60 Vbeta primers (plus 13 Jbeta primers). The repertoire was sequenced with immunoSEQ multiplex PCR; TCRdb's copy has only in-frame clones and lacks some. The sample includes approximately 170,000 clones. Sample: PBMCs. These TCRs come from a woman aged 18 to 35 in good health and CMV-seropositive.

V usage is TRBV7-6 and J usage is TRBJ2-1; 12 bases line up with TRBD2. Germline V gene data show CDR1 as SGHVS and CDR2 as FNYEAQ. V lost 0 bases, J lost 9 bases, and 6 bases stayed unmatched. This CDR3 comprises 16 residues. CDR3 region: CASSLAPSGGAGEQFF. CDR3 sequence (DNA): TGTGCCAGCAGCTTAGCGCCTAGCGGGGGGGCGGGTGAGCAGTTCTTC.

The gene calls are TRBV7-9 and TRBJ2-6; no reliable D call. Germline V lookup: CDR1 SEHNR, CDR2 FQNEAQ (reference sequence). The CDR3 contains 15 residues. The V and J ends lost 1 base and 1 base respectively, with 5 bases between them. The chain's CDR3 is CASSLGDSGANVLTF. The CDR3 coding sequence is TGTGCCAGCAGCTTAGGAGATTCTGGGGCCAACGTCCTGACTTTC.

This rearrangement joins TRBV6-4 to TRBJ2-7; 8 nucleotides line up with TRBD2. The V and J ends lost 5 bases and 7 bases, in that order; junction bases with no gene match: 13. CDR1 is MRHNA, CDR2 SNTAGT, per germline. The CDR3 runs 15 residues. This chain's CDR3 is CASSRSAGGLEEQYF. Here the CDR3 DNA reads TGTGCCAGCAGTCGCTCGGCGGGGGGCCTTGAGGAGCAGTACTTC.

The CDR3 protein is CASSYSGGESVTEAFF. Written as DNA, the CDR3 is TGTGCCAGCAGTTACTCCGGCGGTGAGTCTGTGACTGAAGCTTTCTTT. The chain couples TRBV6-5 to TRBJ1-1; D gene uncertain. Trimming removed 0 bases at V and 5 bases at J, with 16 bases between. This CDR3 has 16 residues. The germline V gene encodes CDR1 MNHEY and CDR2 SVGAGI.

The chain has TRBV5-6 and TRBJ2-7, with D possibly being TRBD1 (6 bases). Germline CDR1 and CDR2: SGHDT and YYEEEE. The CDR3 contains 14 residues. V was trimmed by 0 bases and J by 3 bases, leaving 10 bases between them. This CDR3 is CASSLVDSNYEQYF. Written as DNA, the CDR3 is TGTGCCAGCAGCTTGGTGGACAGCAACTACGAGCAGTACTTC.

The V call is TRBV5-1, the J call TRBJ2-5; 15 nucleotides agree with TRBD2. Trimming removed 4 bases from V and 5 bases from J; junction bases left unmatched: 6. Per the germline V gene, CDR1 is SGHRS and CDR2 is YFSETQ. This CDR3 is built from 16 residues. The CDR3 coding sequence is TGCGCCAGCAGCGGGGGACTAGCGGGAGGTTGGGAGACCCAGTACTTC. Encoded protein: CASSGGLAGGWETQYF. Complete variable domain (other parts from reference TRBV5-1 and TRBJ2-5): KAGVTQTPRYLIKTRGQQVTLSCSPISGHRSVSWYQQTPGQGLQFLFEYFSETQRNKGNFPGRFSGRQFSNSRSEMNVSTLELGDSALYLCASSGGLAGGWETQYFGPGTRLLVL.

J is TRBJ2-5 and V is TRBV4-3, with a tentative D call TRBD1 (6 bases). This CDR3 region has 13 residues. Trimming stripped 2 bases from V and 5 bases from J, with 9 bases between. CDR1 and CDR2 from the germline V gene are LGHNA and YSLEER. CDR3 nucleotides: TGCGCCAGCAGCCAACCAGGGGAGGAGACCCAGTACTTC. Translation: CASSQPGEETQYF.

This rearrangement joins TRBV4-1 to TRBJ2-7, with 7 bases that match TRBD1. The CDR3 runs 15 residues. Germline CDR1 is MGHRA and CDR2 is YSYEKL. J was trimmed by 7 bases and V by 0 bases; bases with no gene match: 9. CDR3 DNA: TGCGCCAGCAGCCAAGAAACAGGTAGGGGACAGGAGCAGTACTTC. As protein: CASSQETGRGQEQYF.

The rearrangement uses TRBV6-1 and TRBJ1-2, with 8 positions matching TRBD1. The V gene's germline CDR1 is MNHNS and CDR2 SASEGT. The V segment lost 3 bases and the J segment 0 bases; nucleotides outside the gene matches: 3. This CDR3 region has 15 residues. The CDR3 protein is CASSDGQGPNYGYTF. The CDR3 nucleotides are TGTGCCAGCAGTGATGGACAGGGCCCTAACTATGGCTACACCTTC.

The chain couples TRBV7-6 to TRBJ2-5; 8 nucleotides match TRBD1. Germline CDR1 SGHVS, CDR2 FNYEAQ. V lost 0 bases, J lost 3 bases, and 6 bases stayed unmatched. The CDR3 sequence is 16 residues long. The CDR3: CASSLALTGVKETQYF. The CDR3 DNA is TGTGCCAGCAGCTTAGCGCTGACAGGGGTTAAAGAGACCCAGTACTTC.

The chain is built from TRBV5-8 and TRBJ2-6; 7 nucleotides match TRBD1. CDR1 and CDR2 from the germline V gene are SGHTS and YDEGEE. This CDR3 spans 16 amino acids. The V gene end was trimmed by 2 bases and the J gene end by 2 bases; junction bases not matched to a gene: 4. CDR3 coding DNA: TGTGCCAGCAGCTTACCGGGACAGACTGGGGCCAACGTCCTGACTTTC. Translated, it gives CASSLPGQTGANVLTF.

The chain uses TRBV4-1 and TRBJ2-1, with 8 bases that match TRBD2. In germline, CDR1 is MGHRA, CDR2 YSYEKL. The CDR3 runs 16 residues. With V trimmed by 0 bases and J by 6 bases, 7 bases remained unmatched. The CDR3 DNA reads TGCGCCAGCAGCCAAGATCAGGTAGCGGGGAGCAATGAGCAGTTCTTC. Its protein is CASSQDQVAGSNEQFF.

The chain joins TRBV30 to TRBJ2-7, with 11 nucleotides matching TRBD1. The CDR3 length is 14 residues. The V segment lost 4 bases and the J segment 2 bases; nucleotides outside the gene matches: 4. CDR1 and CDR2 from the germline V gene are GTSNPN and SVGIG (reference sequence). The DNA for the CDR3 is TGTGCCTGGACCGGGGGACAGGGGGCCTACGAGCAGTACTTC. Translated: CAWTGGQGAYEQYF. The entire variable domain, with the rest obtained from reference TRBV30 and TRBJ2-7, is as follows: SQTIHQWPATLVQPVGSPLSLECTVEGTSNPNLYWYRQAAGRGLQLLFYSVGIGQISSEVPQNLSASRPQDRQFILSSKKLLLSDSGFYLCAWTGGQGAYEQYFGPGTRLTVT.

The gene calls are TRBV4-3 and TRBJ2-7, with TRBD2 identical over 14 bases. The CDR3 covers 19 residues. Looked up from germline, CDR1 is LGHNA and CDR2 is YSLEER. V trimming: 0 bases; J trimming: 0 bases; junction bases outside the gene matches: 7. This chain's CDR3 is CASSQDRRGLAGDSYEQYF. For the CDR3, the DNA is TGCGCCAGCAGCCAAGATCGGAGGGGACTAGCGGGGGACTCCTACGAGCAGTACTTC.

The CDR3 nucleotides are TGTGCCAGCACCGGGGGGGACTCTGCGTACGAGCAGTACTTC. It yields the protein CASTGGDSAYEQYF. This chain links TRBV6-1 with TRBJ2-5, with 8 positions matching TRBD2. The end of the DNA aligns better with TRBJ2-7, so the J call may be wrong. Germline CDR1 is MNHNS and CDR2 is SASEGT. CDR3 length: 14 amino acids.

The chain joins TRBV7-6 to TRBJ1-4; D unresolved. This CDR3 is built from 16 residues. Between the trimmed V and J ends, which lost 0 bases and 8 bases, there was a span of 16 bases. CDR1 and CDR2 from the germline V gene are SGHVS and FNYEAQ. The CDR3 bases are TGTGCCAGCAGCTTAGCGAGTGCTCCTGGGGAGGAAAAACTGTTTTTT. This encodes CASSLASAPGEEKLFF.

The J gene is TRBJ1-5, the V gene TRBV6-4, with D possibly TRBD1 on 6 matching bases. The germline V gene has CDR1 MRHNA and CDR2 SNTAGT. V was pared by 6 bases and J by 2 bases, with 14 bases between. This CDR3 is built from 15 residues. The CDR3 region has the DNA TGTGCCAGCAGCCCTAACAGGGCCGGCAATCAGCCCCAGCATTTT. The encoded protein is CASSPNRAGNQPQHF.

This rearrangement joins TRBV6-5 to TRBJ2-7; D unclear. This CDR3 comprises 15 residues. Germline V gene sequence: CDR1 MNHEY, CDR2 SVGAGI. Trimming left V 2 bases short and J 3 bases short, with 14 bases between. The CDR3 loop reads CASSYARDTIYEQYF. CDR3 in DNA: TGTGCCAGCAGTTACGCAAGAGACACCATCTACGAGCAGTACTTC.

The gene calls are TRBV4-1 and TRBJ2-2; 13 bases align to TRBD2. Germline values: CDR1 MGHRA, CDR2 YSYEKL. The junction had 6 bases not matched to a gene; V was cut back by 3 bases and J by 5 bases. The CDR3 extends over 17 amino acids. CDR3 in amino acids: CASSQGLAGRRTGELFF. For the CDR3, the DNA is TGCGCCAGCAGCCAGGGACTAGCGGGGAGGAGGACCGGGGAGCTGTTTTTT.

This chain connects TRBV18 to TRBJ2-5; D perhaps matches TRBD2 (6 bases). The J call may be in error: the DNA end matches TRBJ2-7 better. This CDR3 is built from 14 residues. The germline V gene has CDR1 KGHSH and CDR2 LQKENI. For the CDR3, the DNA is TGTGCCAGCTCACCAGGGCGGGAAGCCTACGAGCAGTACTTC. Protein sequence: CASSPGREAYEQYF.

As for this clone: The same CDR3 can be traced to other DNA sequences in this sample. The chain employs TRBV6-1 and TRBJ1-5, with TRBD1 identical over 8 bases. The V gene's germline CDR1 is MNHNS and CDR2 SASEGT. CDR3 length equals 17 residues. Trimming at V came to 2 bases and at J to 2 bases, leaving 8 bases not matched to a gene. CDR3 protein: CASSEKYATGGNQPQHF. In DNA form, the CDR3 reads TGTGCCAGCAGTGAAAAGTACGCGACAGGGGGCAATCAGCCCCAGCATTTT.